This T cell receptor (beta chain) was identified in a study of T cell responses to AZD1222 COVID-19 vaccine. Overall study findings and caveats: Once two AZD1222 doses were given, Spike-specific TCR breadth and depth went up. White British ancestry dominated among donors, who included more females, and clonal diversity was possibly underestimated.

This clone was seen once. The antigen is unknown. Trimming cost V 3 bases and J 8 bases, with 9 bases left between them. This CDR3 contains 12 residues. CDR1 and CDR2 from the germline V gene are LNHDA and SQIVND (reference sequence). TCRdb's copy holds only in-frame clones and misses some; the assay was immunoSEQ multiplex PCR. The sample lists some 170,000 clones; approximately 88% were seen once. V and J are TRBV19 and TRBJ2-3; D might be TRBD1 (5 bases). The sample consisted of peripheral blood, taken on day 0 of AZD1222 vaccination. This TCR came from an adult in good health. The CDR3 sequence: CASSMGLGTQYF. The CDR3 region has the DNA TGTGCCAGTAGTATGGGGCTAGGTACGCAGTATTTT.